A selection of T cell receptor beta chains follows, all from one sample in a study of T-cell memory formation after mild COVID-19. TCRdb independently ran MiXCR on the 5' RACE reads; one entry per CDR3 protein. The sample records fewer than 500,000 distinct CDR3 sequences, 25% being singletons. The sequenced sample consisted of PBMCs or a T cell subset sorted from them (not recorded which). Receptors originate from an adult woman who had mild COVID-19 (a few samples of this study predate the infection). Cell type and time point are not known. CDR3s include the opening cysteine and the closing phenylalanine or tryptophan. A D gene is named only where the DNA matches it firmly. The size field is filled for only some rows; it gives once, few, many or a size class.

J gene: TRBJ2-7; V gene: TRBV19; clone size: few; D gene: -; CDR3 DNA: TGTGCCAGTAGTATCGATGACGGGAGAAGAGAGCAGTACTTC; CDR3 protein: CASSIDDGRREQYF
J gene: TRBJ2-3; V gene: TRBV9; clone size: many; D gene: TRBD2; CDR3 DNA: TGTGCCAGCAGCGTAGCTGGGACTAGCGGGGGAGATACGCAGTATTTT; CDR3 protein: CASSVAGTSGGDTQYF
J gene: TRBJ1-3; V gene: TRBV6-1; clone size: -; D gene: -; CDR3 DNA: TGTGCCAGCAAGGTCAGCTCTGGAAACACCATATATTTT; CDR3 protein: CASKVSSGNTIYF
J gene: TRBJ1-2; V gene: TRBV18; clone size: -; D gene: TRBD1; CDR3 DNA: TGTGCCAGCTCACCACCGGACAGGGATTACTATGGCTACACCTTC; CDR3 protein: CASSPPDRDYYGYTF
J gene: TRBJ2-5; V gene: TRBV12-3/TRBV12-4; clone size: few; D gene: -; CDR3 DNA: TGTGCCAGCAGCCGCCAGGAGTTCCAAGAGACCCAGTACTTC; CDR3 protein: CASSRQEFQETQYF
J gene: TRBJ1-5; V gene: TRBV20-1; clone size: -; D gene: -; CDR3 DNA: TGCAGTGCCGAGGACAGTGTTAGCAATCAGCCCCAGCATTTT; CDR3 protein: CSAEDSVSNQPQHF
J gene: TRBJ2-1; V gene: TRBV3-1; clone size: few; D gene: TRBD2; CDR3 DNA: TGTGCCAGCAGCCAAGTTATGCTAGCGGGAGAAGGTGAGCAGTTCTTC; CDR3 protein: CASSQVMLAGEGEQFF
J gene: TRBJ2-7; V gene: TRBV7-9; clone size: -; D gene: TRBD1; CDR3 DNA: TGTGCCAGCAGGCCGGGACAGGGGCATTACGAGCAGTACTTC; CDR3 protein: CASRPGQGHYEQYF
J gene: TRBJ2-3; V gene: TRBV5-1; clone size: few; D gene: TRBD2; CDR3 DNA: TGCGCCAGCAGCTTGGGCGGGACTAGCGGTACGCAGTATTTT; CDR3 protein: CASSLGGTSGTQYF
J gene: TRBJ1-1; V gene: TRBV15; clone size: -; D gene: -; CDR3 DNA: TGTGCCACCAGCAAAGAGGGAAGTGGGGAAGCTTTCTTT; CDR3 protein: CATSKEGSGEAFF
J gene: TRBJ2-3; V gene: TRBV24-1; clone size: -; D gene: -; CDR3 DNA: TGTGCCACCAGTGCACGTCCCACAGATACGCAGTATTTT; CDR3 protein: CATSARPTDTQYF
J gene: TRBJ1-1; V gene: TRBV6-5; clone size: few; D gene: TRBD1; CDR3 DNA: TGTGCCAGCAGTCTTCAACAGGGGAGCACTGAAGCTTTCTTT; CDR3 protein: CASSLQQGSTEAFF
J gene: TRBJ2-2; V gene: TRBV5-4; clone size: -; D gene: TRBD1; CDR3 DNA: TGTGCCAGCAGCCTAAAGGCAGGGGGGAACACCGGGGAGCTGTTTTTT; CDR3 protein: CASSLKAGGNTGELFF
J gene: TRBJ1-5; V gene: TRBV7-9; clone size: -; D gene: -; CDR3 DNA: TGTGCCAGCAGCTTAGGCAGGGAGCATAGCAATCAGCCCCAGCATTTT; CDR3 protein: CASSLGREHSNQPQHF
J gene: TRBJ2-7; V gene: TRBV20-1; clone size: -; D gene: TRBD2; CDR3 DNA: TGCAGTGCTAGAGATTCCCCGGGAGGGCCGCGAGAGCAGTACTTC; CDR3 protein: CSARDSPGGPREQYF
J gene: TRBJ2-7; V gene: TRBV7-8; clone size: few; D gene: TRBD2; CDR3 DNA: TGTGCCAGCAGACTAGAATTGCGGGGACTAGCGGCCCCGGAGCAGTACTTC; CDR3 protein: CASRLELRGLAAPEQYF
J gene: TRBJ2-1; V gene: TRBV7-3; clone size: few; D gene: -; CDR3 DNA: TGTGCCAGCAGCTCACTGAGAGACAATGAGCAGTTCTTC; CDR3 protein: CASSSLRDNEQFF
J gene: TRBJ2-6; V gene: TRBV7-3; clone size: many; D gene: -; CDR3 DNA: TGTGCCAGCAGCTCCGACGGGTCTGGGGCCAACGTCCTGACTTTC; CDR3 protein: CASSSDGSGANVLTF
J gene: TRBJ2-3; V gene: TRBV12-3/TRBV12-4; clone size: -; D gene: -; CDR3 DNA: TGTGCCAGCAGTTATACTACCAGCGGCACAGATACGCAGTATTTT; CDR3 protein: CASSYTTSGTDTQYF
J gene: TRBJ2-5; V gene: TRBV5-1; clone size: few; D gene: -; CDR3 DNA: TGCGCCAGCAGCTTCAACACCTGGGACTTGAAGGAGACCCAGTACTTC; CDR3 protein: CASSFNTWDLKETQYF
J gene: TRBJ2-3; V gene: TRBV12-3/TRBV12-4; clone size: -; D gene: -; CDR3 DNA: TGTGCCAGCACCCGATGGGGGAGCGACACAGATACGCAGTATTTT; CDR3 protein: CASTRWGSDTDTQYF
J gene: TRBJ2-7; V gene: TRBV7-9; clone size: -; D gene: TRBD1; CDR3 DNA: TGTGCCAGCAGTCTCTCGGGACAGGGTTTTAGGCAGTACTTC; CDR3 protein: CASSLSGQGFRQYF
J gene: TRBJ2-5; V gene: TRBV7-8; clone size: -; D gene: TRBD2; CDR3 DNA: TGTGCCAGCAGAAAAGCGGGAGTAGAGACCCAGTACTTC; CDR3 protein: CASRKAGVETQYF
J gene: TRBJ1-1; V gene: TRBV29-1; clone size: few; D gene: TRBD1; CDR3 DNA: TGCAGCGTTCTACAGGGGGCGCGGGGTACTGAAGCTTTCTTT; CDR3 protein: CSVLQGARGTEAFF
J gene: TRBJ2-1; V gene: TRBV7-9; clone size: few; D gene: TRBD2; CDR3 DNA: TGTGCCAGCAGACCTAGCGGGAGGTCCTACAATGAGCAGTTCTTC; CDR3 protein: CASRPSGRSYNEQFF
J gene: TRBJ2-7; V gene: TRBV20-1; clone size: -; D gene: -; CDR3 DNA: TGCAGTGCTAGTGGGCAGCTCGTCGAGCAGTACTTC; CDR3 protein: CSASGQLVEQYF
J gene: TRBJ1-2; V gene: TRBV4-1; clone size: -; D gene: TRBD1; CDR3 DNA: TGCGCCAGCAGCCGACAACCGCCGAGGGACAGAGGATGGGATGGCTACACCTTC; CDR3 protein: CASSRQPPRDRGWDGYTF
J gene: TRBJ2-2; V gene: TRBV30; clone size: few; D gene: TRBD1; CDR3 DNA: TGTGCCTGGCTCCGGGACAGGGTTTCGAACACCGGGGAGCTGTTTTTT; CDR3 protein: CAWLRDRVSNTGELFF
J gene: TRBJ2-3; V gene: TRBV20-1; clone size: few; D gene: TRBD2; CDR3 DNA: TGCAGTGCCTATAGCGGGGGTAGCACAGATACGCAGTATTTT; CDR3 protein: CSAYSGGSTDTQYF
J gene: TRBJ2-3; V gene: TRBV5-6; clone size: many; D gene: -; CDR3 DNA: TGTGCCAGCAGCTTGGTGGTGGGAACAGATACGCAGTATTTT; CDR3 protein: CASSLVVGTDTQYF
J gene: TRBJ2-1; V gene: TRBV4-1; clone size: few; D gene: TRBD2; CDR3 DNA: TGCGCCAGCAGCCAAGTAGTGAAGCGGGGGAGCTCCTACAATGAGCAGTTCTTC; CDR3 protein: CASSQVVKRGSSYNEQFF
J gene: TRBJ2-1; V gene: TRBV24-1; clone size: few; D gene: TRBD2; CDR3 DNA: TGTGCCACCGGGACTAGCGGGAGGTCATACAATGAGCAGTTCTTC; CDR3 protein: CATGTSGRSYNEQFF
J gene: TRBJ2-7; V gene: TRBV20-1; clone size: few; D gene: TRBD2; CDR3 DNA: TGCAGTGCTAGCCAACTAGCGGGGGGAGCCTACGAGCAGTACTTC; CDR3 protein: CSASQLAGGAYEQYF
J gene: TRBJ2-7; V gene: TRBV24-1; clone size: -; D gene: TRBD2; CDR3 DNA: TGTGCCACCGGGCTAGCGGGAGTCTACGAGCAGTACTTC; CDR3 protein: CATGLAGVYEQYF
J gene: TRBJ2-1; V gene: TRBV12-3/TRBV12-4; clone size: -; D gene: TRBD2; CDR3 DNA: TGTGCCAGCCGCGGGACTAGCGGGGACCCAGAGCAGTTCTTC; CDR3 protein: CASRGTSGDPEQFF
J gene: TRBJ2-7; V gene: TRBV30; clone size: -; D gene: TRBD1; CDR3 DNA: TGTGCCTGGAGTTCCATCGGACAGGGGGCCCCCTACGAGCAGTACTTC; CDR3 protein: CAWSSIGQGAPYEQYF
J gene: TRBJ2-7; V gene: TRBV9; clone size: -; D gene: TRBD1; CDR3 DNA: TGTGCCAGCAGCGCCTGGGACAGGGGGTCCTACGAGCAGTACTTC; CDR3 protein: CASSAWDRGSYEQYF
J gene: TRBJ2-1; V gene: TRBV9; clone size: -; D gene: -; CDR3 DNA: TGTGCCAGCAGCGTAGGAGGCAGTTCCATCTACAATGAGCAGTTCTTC; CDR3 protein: CASSVGGSSIYNEQFF
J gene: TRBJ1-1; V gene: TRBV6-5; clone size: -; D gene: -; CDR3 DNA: TGTGCCAGAAGTTACTCCGGCAGGGACACTGAAGCTTTCTTT; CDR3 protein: CARSYSGRDTEAFF
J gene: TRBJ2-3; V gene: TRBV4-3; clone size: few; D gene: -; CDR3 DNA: TGCGCCAGCAGCCAAGAGATGGTGGATATCTATACGCAGTATTTT; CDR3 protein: CASSQEMVDIYTQYF
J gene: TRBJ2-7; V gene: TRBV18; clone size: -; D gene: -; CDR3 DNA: TGTGCCAGCTCACCACGGGGAACCTACGAGCAGTACTTC; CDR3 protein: CASSPRGTYEQYF
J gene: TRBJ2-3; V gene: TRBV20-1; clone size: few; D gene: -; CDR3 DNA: TGCAGTGCTAGAGATCCCGGGCGGAGCACAGATACGCAGTATTTT; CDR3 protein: CSARDPGRSTDTQYF
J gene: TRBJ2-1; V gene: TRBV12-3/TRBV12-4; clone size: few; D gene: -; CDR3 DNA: TGTGCCAGCAGTCCCGGACAACAGAGCTCCTACAATGAGCAGTTCTTC; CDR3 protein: CASSPGQQSSYNEQFF
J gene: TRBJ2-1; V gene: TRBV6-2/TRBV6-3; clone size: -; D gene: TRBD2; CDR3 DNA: TGTGCCAGCAGTAACACCCGGACTAGCGGGAGGGTCTACAATGAGCAGTTCTTC; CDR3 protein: CASSNTRTSGRVYNEQFF
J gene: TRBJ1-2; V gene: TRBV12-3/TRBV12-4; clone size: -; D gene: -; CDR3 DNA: TGTGCCAGCAGCTTCCAGGGGAACTATGGCTACACCTTC; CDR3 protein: CASSFQGNYGYTF
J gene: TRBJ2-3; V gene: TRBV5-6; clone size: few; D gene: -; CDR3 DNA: TGTGCCAGCAGCTTGAGGATGGCAGGCCCACCGACGCAGTATTTT; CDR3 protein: CASSLRMAGPPTQYF
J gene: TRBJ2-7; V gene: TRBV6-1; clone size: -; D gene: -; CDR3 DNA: TGTGCCAGCAGTGAAGCGGCTTTCGGCAGCTACGAGCAGTACTTC; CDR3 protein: CASSEAAFGSYEQYF
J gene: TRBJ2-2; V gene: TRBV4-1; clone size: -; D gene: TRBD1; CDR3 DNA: TGCGCCAGCAGCCAAGACAGGGGGCTTAGCACCGGGGAGCTGTTTTTT; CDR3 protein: CASSQDRGLSTGELFF
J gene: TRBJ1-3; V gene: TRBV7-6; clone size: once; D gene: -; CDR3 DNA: TGTGCCAGCAGCCCAGGGCCGGGATACTCTGGAAACACCATATATTTT; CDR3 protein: CASSPGPGYSGNTIYF
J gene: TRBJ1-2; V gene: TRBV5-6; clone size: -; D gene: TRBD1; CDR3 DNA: TGTGCCAGCAGCTTGGTGGGGGCCCGTTGGACAGGGGTCTATGGCTACACCTTC; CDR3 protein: CASSLVGARWTGVYGYTF
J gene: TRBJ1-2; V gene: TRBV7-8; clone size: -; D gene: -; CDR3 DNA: TGTGCCAGCAGCCTCGACCCGTTTGAGGCAAATGGCTACACCTTC; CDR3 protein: CASSLDPFEANGYTF
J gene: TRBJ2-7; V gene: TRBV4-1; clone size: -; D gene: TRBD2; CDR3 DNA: TGCGCCAGCAGCGAACTAGCGGGGGGGACGGTCGAGCAGTACTTC; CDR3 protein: CASSELAGGTVEQYF
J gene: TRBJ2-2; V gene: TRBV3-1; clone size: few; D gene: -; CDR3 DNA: TGTGCCAGCAGCCACTATTCTTACTGGATGAACACCGGGGAGCTGTTTTTT; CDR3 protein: CASSHYSYWMNTGELFF
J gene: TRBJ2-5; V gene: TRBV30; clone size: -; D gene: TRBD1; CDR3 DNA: TGTGCCTGGAGCCTGACAGGGACCCCCCAAGAGACCCAGTACTTC; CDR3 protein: CAWSLTGTPQETQYF
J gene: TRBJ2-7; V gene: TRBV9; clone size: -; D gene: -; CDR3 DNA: TGTGCCAGCAGCGTAGAGGAAGGGGGCGAGCAGTACTTC; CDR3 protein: CASSVEEGGEQYF